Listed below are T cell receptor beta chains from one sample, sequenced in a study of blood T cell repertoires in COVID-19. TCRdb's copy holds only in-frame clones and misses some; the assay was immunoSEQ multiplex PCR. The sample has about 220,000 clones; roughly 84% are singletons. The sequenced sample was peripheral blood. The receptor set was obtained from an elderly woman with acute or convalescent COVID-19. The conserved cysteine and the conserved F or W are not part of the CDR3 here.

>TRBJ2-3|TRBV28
ASSFRTSGGAVPTDTQY
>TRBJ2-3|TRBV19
ASKVGGGFLDTQY
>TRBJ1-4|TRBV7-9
ASRRDSNEKLF
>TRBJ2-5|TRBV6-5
ASSRTGQETQY
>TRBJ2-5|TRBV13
ASSLGGQGAAQTQY
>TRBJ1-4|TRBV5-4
ASSLAGTVGAEKLF
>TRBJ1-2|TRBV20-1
SASQAGGNYGYT
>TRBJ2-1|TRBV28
ASSLLGGVAYNEQF
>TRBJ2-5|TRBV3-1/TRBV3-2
ASSLRGGEQETQY
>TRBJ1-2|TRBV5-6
ASSASRGYT
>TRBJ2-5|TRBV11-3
ASSLISGQETQY